The sequence of this T cell receptor (beta chain) was determined in a study of blood T cell repertoires in COVID-19. Overall study context: Sample material is recorded as cDNA or gDNA derived from T cells, B-cell-depleted T cells, or PBMCs.

Researchers sorted participants into cohorts using their self-reported clinical history. The CDR3 length is 15 residues. The germline CDR1 and CDR2 sequences are SGHAT and FQDESV (reference sequence). Deletions cut 5 bases from V and 6 bases from J, with 19 bases between. Methods used by the authors: The assay estimated nucleated cells by amplifying reference gene primers. Sequencing used immunoSEQ multiplex PCR; TCRdb keeps in-frame clones, though not all of them. V and J calls plus clone size are reproduced from that table; the DNA served to infer D and trimming. In the table there are approximately 220,000 clones, about 85% of which are singletons.

This chain links TRBV11-1 with TRBJ1-2; the D gene is possibly TRBD1 (6 bases). The TCR sequence derives from a woman aged 25 to 39 who had recovered from COVID-19. The sample was PBMCs or T cells enriched from blood (not recorded which). CDR3 nucleotides: TGTGCCAGCAGCCTTCGCGGGCAGGGGCGGGATGGCTACACCTTC. Its protein product is CASSLRGQGRDGYTF.